This is a list of T cell receptor beta chains from one sample in a study of OX40 agonist ivuxolimab in advanced cancers. Profiling relied on immunoSEQ multiplex PCR, and the TCRdb table lists in-frame clones only, not all of them. The sample includes 110,000 or so clones, around 90% of them seen just once. The sample consisted of CD4+ or CD8+ T cells sorted from blood, taken in a trial of the OX40 agonist ivuxolimab. Every receptor here comes from an adult with an advanced solid tumor such as melanoma, head and neck, liver or kidney cancer. Each CDR3 is given with its conserved first and last residue. Each record gives: D gene, clone size, J gene, V gene, CDR3 protein, CDR3 DNA. The D gene is left open where the match is weak. Where a row states a size, it is once, few, many or the class of an expanded clone; other rows omit it.

TRBD2 | . | TRBJ2-2 | TRBV19 | CASSIAGLAGFDTGELFF | TGTGCCAGTAGTATTGCGGGACTAGCGGGATTTGACACCGGGGAGCTGTTTTTT
TRBD1 | few | TRBJ2-7 | TRBV6-5 | CASSYSAGGFYEQYF | TGTGCCAGCAGTTACTCGGCAGGGGGCTTCTACGAGCAGTACTTC
TRBD2 | once | TRBJ2-7 | TRBV30 | CAWRGGGYEQYF | TGTGCCTGGAGGGGCGGGGGCTACGAGCAGTACTTC
. | . | TRBJ1-5 | TRBV27 | CASGTGGGVEQPQHF | TGTGCCAGCGGGACGGGCGGGGGAGTGGAGCAGCCCCAGCATTTT
. | . | TRBJ2-5 | TRBV15 | CATSHVAKETQYF | TGTGCCACCAGCCACGTAGCGAAAGAGACCCAGTACTTC
. | . | TRBJ2-3 | TRBV6-5 | CASSYSMGSDTQYF | TGTGCCAGCAGTTACTCGATGGGGTCAGATACGCAGTATTTT
TRBD1 | . | TRBJ2-2 | TRBV18 | CASSPQGASTGELFF | TGTGCCAGCTCACCGCAGGGGGCATCCACCGGGGAGCTGTTTTTT
TRBD2 | . | TRBJ2-1 | TRBV9 | CASSVGLAGVGNEQFF | TGTGCCAGCAGCGTAGGACTAGCGGGAGTCGGGAATGAGCAGTTCTTC
. | once | TRBJ2-2 | TRBV5-1 | CASSLGNTGELFF | TGCGCCAGCAGCTTAGGGAACACCGGGGAGCTGTTTTTT
. | . | TRBJ2-1 | TRBV10-3 | CAISDQIKGEQFF | TGTGCCATCAGTGACCAGATTAAAGGTGAGCAGTTCTTC
. | . | TRBJ1-5 | TRBV19 | CASSIGGTWNPQHF | TGTGCCAGTAGTATAGGCGGGACCTGGAATCCCCAGCATTTT
TRBD1 | . | TRBJ1-2 | TRBV11-2 | CASSLEGQGAFNYGYTF | TGTGCCAGCAGCTTAGAGGGACAGGGGGCTTTCAACTATGGCTACACCTTC
. | . | TRBJ1-2 | TRBV9 | CASSVHFTASGYTF | TGTGCCAGCAGCGTCCATTTTACAGCAAGCGGCTACACCTTC